This is a list of T cell receptor beta chains from one sample in a study of CD8+ T cells in alopecia areata. Assay: immunoSEQ multiplex PCR; the TCRdb copy retains only in-frame clones and omits some. The sample has under 150,000 clones; 62% are singletons. Sample: CD8+ T cells sorted from blood. These TCRs come from a human donor in good health. Each CDR3 is given with its conserved first and last residue. Each record gives: clone size, J gene, V gene, D gene, CDR3 DNA, CDR3 protein. The D gene is left open where the match is weak. Expanded clones get a size class; other rows say once, few or many, or leave the size out.

clone size: once
J gene: TRBJ2-6
V gene: TRBV27
D gene: NA
CDR3 DNA: TGTGCCAGCAGATCCGGGGCCAACGTCCTGACTTTC
CDR3 protein: CASRSGANVLTF

clone size: NA
J gene: TRBJ1-2
V gene: TRBV19
D gene: NA
CDR3 DNA: TGTGCCAGTAGGGACAGAAGAAGTGGCTACACCTTC
CDR3 protein: CASRDRRSGYTF

clone size: NA
J gene: TRBJ1-2
V gene: TRBV4-1
D gene: NA
CDR3 DNA: TGCGCCAGCAGCCAAGCTTTGCGATCCGCTCCCCTTAACTATGGCTACACCTTC
CDR3 protein: CASSQALRSAPLNYGYTF

clone size: few
J gene: TRBJ2-7
V gene: TRBV11-1
D gene: NA
CDR3 DNA: TGTGCCAGCAGCGGCCCAGGACAAGCCTACGAGCAGTACTTC
CDR3 protein: CASSGPGQAYEQYF

clone size: NA
J gene: TRBJ1-1
V gene: TRBV19
D gene: NA
CDR3 DNA: TGTGCCAGTAGTATAGGTGGGGCTGAAGCTTTCTTT
CDR3 protein: CASSIGGAEAFF

clone size: NA
J gene: TRBJ1-3
V gene: TRBV29-1
D gene: NA
CDR3 DNA: TGCAGCGTTGATGGGGGTTCTGGAAACACCATATATTTT
CDR3 protein: CSVDGGSGNTIYF

clone size: few
J gene: TRBJ1-1
V gene: TRBV27
D gene: NA
CDR3 DNA: TGTGCCAGCACCCCGGGGTCAGGGTCCGAAGCTTTCTTT
CDR3 protein: CASTPGSGSEAFF

clone size: NA
J gene: TRBJ1-1
V gene: TRBV5-6
D gene: NA
CDR3 DNA: TGTGCCAGCAGCACCGGCGTCACTGAAGCTTTCTTT
CDR3 protein: CASSTGVTEAFF

clone size: NA
J gene: TRBJ2-7
V gene: TRBV19
D gene: NA
CDR3 DNA: TGTGCCAGTAGTATCACAGGAGGGGAATACGAGCAGTACTTC
CDR3 protein: CASSITGGEYEQYF

clone size: few
J gene: TRBJ2-7
V gene: TRBV5-1
D gene: NA
CDR3 DNA: TGCGCCAGCAGCCTCAACCCCTACGAGCAGTACTTC
CDR3 protein: CASSLNPYEQYF

clone size: NA
J gene: TRBJ1-2
V gene: TRBV4-1
D gene: NA
CDR3 DNA: TGCGCCAGCAGCCAAGATAGGATCCGACAGGCCGAGAGGGACTATGGCTACACCTTC
CDR3 protein: CASSQDRIRQAERDYGYTF

clone size: few
J gene: TRBJ2-1
V gene: TRBV7-8
D gene: NA
CDR3 DNA: TGTGCCAGCAGCTTAATGCGTGGGTACAATGAGCAGTTCTTC
CDR3 protein: CASSLMRGYNEQFF

clone size: NA
J gene: TRBJ1-5
V gene: TRBV2
D gene: TRBD1
CDR3 DNA: TGTGCCAGCAGCGGGACAGGGGAAAATCAGCCCCAGCATTTT
CDR3 protein: CASSGTGENQPQHF

clone size: NA
J gene: TRBJ1-2
V gene: TRBV5-1
D gene: TRBD1
CDR3 DNA: TGCGCCAGCAGCTCTGGACAGGGACATGGCTACACCTTC
CDR3 protein: CASSSGQGHGYTF

clone size: NA
J gene: TRBJ2-1
V gene: TRBV29-1
D gene: NA
CDR3 DNA: TGCAGCGTTGATGACAATGAGCAGTTCTTC
CDR3 protein: CSVDDNEQFF

clone size: few
J gene: TRBJ2-3
V gene: TRBV2
D gene: NA
CDR3 DNA: TGTGCCAGCACTGCCGTAGCTTTCCGCCCCTCAGATACGCAGTATTTT
CDR3 protein: CASTAVAFRPSDTQYF

clone size: NA
J gene: TRBJ2-5
V gene: TRBV4-1
D gene: TRBD1
CDR3 DNA: TGCGCCAGCAGCCAAGGACAGGGTTGGGAGCAGTACTTC
CDR3 protein: CASSQGQGWEQYF

clone size: NA
J gene: TRBJ2-3
V gene: TRBV4-2
D gene: TRBD2
CDR3 DNA: TGTGCCAGCAGCCAAGAAAGCGGGACCGTCACAGATACGCAGTATTTT
CDR3 protein: CASSQESGTVTDTQYF

clone size: NA
J gene: TRBJ1-1
V gene: TRBV4-1
D gene: NA
CDR3 DNA: TGCGCCAGCAGCCTAATGCCAGGGTCGATGAACACTGAAGCTTTCTTT
CDR3 protein: CASSLMPGSMNTEAFF

clone size: NA
J gene: TRBJ2-7
V gene: TRBV30
D gene: TRBD1
CDR3 DNA: TGTGCCTGGACGACAGGGGTAGGGGAGCAGTACTTC
CDR3 protein: CAWTTGVGEQYF

clone size: few
J gene: TRBJ2-4
V gene: TRBV29-1
D gene: NA
CDR3 DNA: TGCAGCGTTGTTTGGACGGGAGCCAAAAACATTCAGTACTTC
CDR3 protein: CSVVWTGAKNIQYF

clone size: NA
J gene: TRBJ2-3
V gene: TRBV9
D gene: NA
CDR3 DNA: TGTGCCAGCAGCACCCAGGGGGAGGACGCAGATACGCAGTATTTT
CDR3 protein: CASSTQGEDADTQYF

clone size: NA
J gene: TRBJ2-7
V gene: TRBV7-3
D gene: TRBD2
CDR3 DNA: TGTGCCAGCAGCTGCCGGGGCGGGAGGTCGCTACGCGGGGACTTC
CDR3 protein: CASSCRGGRSLRGDF

clone size: NA
J gene: TRBJ2-7
V gene: TRBV14
D gene: TRBD2
CDR3 DNA: TGTGCCAGCAGCCAAGATCGGACTAGCGCATCCTACGAGCAGTACTTC
CDR3 protein: CASSQDRTSASYEQYF

clone size: NA
J gene: TRBJ1-2
V gene: TRBV19
D gene: NA
CDR3 DNA: TGTGCCAGTAGTATAGTCCCTTCCTATGGCTACACCTTC
CDR3 protein: CASSIVPSYGYTF

clone size: once
J gene: TRBJ2-6
V gene: TRBV2
D gene: NA
CDR3 DNA: TGTGCCAGCAGTGTAAGCTTCTCTGGGGCCAACGTCCTGACTTTC
CDR3 protein: CASSVSFSGANVLTF

clone size: once
J gene: TRBJ2-1
V gene: TRBV2
D gene: TRBD2
CDR3 DNA: TGTGCCAGCACCAGACTAGCGATGGGGGATGAGCAGTTCTTC
CDR3 protein: CASTRLAMGDEQFF

clone size: once
J gene: TRBJ1-5
V gene: TRBV6-6
D gene: NA
CDR3 DNA: TGTGCCAGCAGCCCCTTGGATCAGCCCCAGCATTTT
CDR3 protein: CASSPLDQPQHF